A single sample is the source of the 23 T cell receptor beta chains below, sequenced in a study of T cells in Graves' hyperthyroidism and ophthalmopathy. TCR beta CDR3 sequences were amplified from RNA transcripts. HTBI primers were used for first-round RT-PCR of the TCR CDR3. Each CDR3 protein gets one entry after TCRdb re-called the multiplex PCR reads with MiXCR. Found here are 500,000 to 550,000 distinct CDR3 sequences, about 20% of them singletons; the top ten hold approximately 26%. Sequencing was carried out using blood. The receptor source for this set is a man between 18 and 29 years old with Graves' hyperthyroidism.

V usage is TRBV27 and J usage is TRBJ1-2; D gene uncertain. Trimming took off 2 bases at V and 7 bases at J, with 11 bases between the two ends. This CDR3 region has 13 residues. Germline V gene sequence: CDR1 MNHEY, CDR2 SMNVEV (reference sequence). This CDR3 reads CASSLIGNLGYTF. CDR3 bases: TGTGCCAGCAGTTTAATAGGAAATCTTGGCTACACCTTC.

Details on this clonotype: A much larger clonotype is one base distant, so this may be a read error. The chain employs TRBV5-1 and TRBJ2-5; TRBD1 matches at 8 bases. This CDR3 contains 14 residues. CDR1 SGHRS and CDR2 YFSETQ come from the germline V gene. Written as DNA, the CDR3 is TGCGCCAGTCGACCAGGGGGCCTTGGGGAGACCAAGTACTTC. Its translation: CASRPGGLGETKYF.

This clonotype was picked up many times. The chain combines TRBV29-1 with TRBJ1-1, with D perhaps TRBD1 (5 bases). Germline loops: CDR1 SQVTM, CDR2 ANQGSEA. The V end lost 3 bases, the J end lost 6 bases, and 14 bases lay between the germline ends. The CDR3 loop spans 13 amino acids. This CDR3 is CSVEMGEEAEAFF. The CDR3 nucleotides are TGCAGCGTTGAGATGGGGGAGGAGGCTGAAGCTTTCTTT.

The sample holds a few counts of this clonotype. V is TRBV12-3 or TRBV12-4 and J is TRBJ2-7, with D perhaps being TRBD1 or TRBD2 (5 bases each). The length of the CDR3 is 13 residues. Trimming cost V 6 bases and J 5 bases, with 14 bases left between them. The CDR3 spells CASRRGRTHEQYF. The CDR3 bases are TGTGCCAGCAGACGGGGCAGGACTCACGAGCAGTACTTC.

This chain links TRBV30 with TRBJ1-2; D uncertain. The ends were cut back, 3 bases at V and 8 bases at J, with 16 bases in the middle. The CDR3 totals 13 residues. From germline, CDR1 is GTSNPN and CDR2 SVGIG (reference sequence). CDR3 nucleotide sequence: TGTGCCTGGAGACCAACACCGCTGAGCGGCTACACCTTC. Translating gives CAWRPTPLSGYTF.

This clonotype was observed many times. The chain joins TRBV6-4 to TRBJ1-1, with 7 bases that match TRBD1. Germline V gene sequence: CDR1 MRHNA, CDR2 SNTAGT. The CDR3 contains 17 residues. V was pared by 5 bases and J by 3 bases, with 15 bases of the junction left unmatched. The CDR3 DNA reads as TGTGCCAGCAGTCACAGTCCCGGGACAGACCGACACACTGAAGCTTTCTTT. As protein: CASSHSPGTDRHTEAFF.

The chain joins TRBV12-3 or TRBV12-4 to TRBJ1-1, with D possibly TRBD1 on 5 matching bases. Trimming left V 7 bases short and J 1 base short, with 19 bases between. The CDR3 totals 16 residues. The CDR3 region has the DNA TGTGCCAGCACCTCGGGTCTGAGGACATCGAACACTGAAGCTTTCTTT. Translating it yields CASTSGLRTSNTEAFF.

The V and J genes are TRBV7-6 and TRBJ2-7, with D tentatively TRBD2 (6 bases). The germline CDR1 and CDR2 sequences are SGHVS and FNYEAQ. V lost 1 base to trimming and J lost 0 bases, with 10 bases between them. The CDR3 is 15 residues long. In DNA, the CDR3 is TGTGCCAGCAGCTTAGAGGAGGGAATCTCCTACGAGCAGTACTTC. Protein product: CASSLEEGISYEQYF. Filled out from reference TRBV7-6 and TRBJ2-7, the complete variable domain reads GAGVSQSPRYKVTKRGQDVALRCDPISGHVSLYWYRQALGQGPEFLTYFNYEAQQDKSGLPNDRFSAERPEGSISTLTIQRTEQRDSAMYRCASSLEEGISYEQYFGPGTRLTVT.

This clonotype came up a few times. V and J are TRBV2 and TRBJ2-7, with a tentative D call TRBD1 (5 bases). With 6 bases removed from V and 3 bases from J, the gap between germline ends came to 15 bases. The CDR3 loop spans 14 amino acids. CDR1 and CDR2 from the germline V gene are SNHLY and FYNNEI. CDR3 protein: CASRETAGYYEQYF. CDR3 DNA: TGTGCCAGCAGAGAGACAGCCGGTTACTACGAGCAGTACTTC.

At least ten counts were recorded for this clonotype. The V call is TRBV19, the J call TRBJ1-1, with D tentatively TRBD1 (5 bases). The germline V gene has CDR1 LNHDA and CDR2 SQIVND (reference sequence). Trimming shortened V by 4 bases and J by 5 bases, and 14 bases separated the two germline ends. The CDR3 is 14 residues long. In nucleotides, the CDR3 is TGTGCCAGTAGTAGCGGCAGGGAATTTACTGAAGCTTTCTTT. Protein product: CASSSGREFTEAFF.

The sample holds many counts of this clonotype. The DNA of the CDR3 is TGTGCCACCTGGACAGCTTACGAGCAGTACTTC. Amino acids: CATWTAYEQYF. The rearrangement uses TRBV6-1 and TRBJ2-7; D may be TRBD1 (6 bases). CDR3 length: 11 residues. Germline lookup yields CDR1 MNHNS and CDR2 SASEGT. V shed 10 bases and J shed 4 bases, with 11 bases lying between them.

In this sample, this clonotype turned up many times. The chain carries TRBV5-6 and TRBJ2-2, with D uncertain. The germline gives CDR1 SGHDT, CDR2 YYEEEE. V lost 4 bases, J lost 5 bases, and 12 bases lay in between. The CDR3 spans 14 residues. The CDR3 loop reads CASSPSLRTGELFF. The CDR3 nucleotides read TGTGCCAGCAGCCCAAGCTTGAGGACCGGGGAGCTGTTTTTT.

Ten or more counts support this clonotype. This chain uses TRBV6-5 with TRBJ2-5, with 8 bases fitting TRBD2. The germline V gene encodes CDR1 MNHEY and CDR2 SVGAGI. The length of the CDR3 is 14 residues. After removal of 2 bases from V and 4 bases from J, the junction contained 3 bases not matched to a gene. DNA for the CDR3: TGTGCCAGCAGTTACGCCGGGGGGGCAGAGACCCAGTACTTC. This gives the protein CASSYAGGAETQYF.

This clonotype was seen repeatedly, ten times or more. This rearrangement joins TRBV28 to TRBJ1-1, with D hard to call. The CDR3 contains 12 residues. Germline V gives CDR1 MDHEN, CDR2 SYDVKM. V was shortened by 2 bases and J by 7 bases, with 8 bases between the two germline ends. Here the CDR3 DNA reads TGTGCCAGCAGTTTAAACCTCCTTGAAGCTTTCTTT. Translated, it gives CASSLNLLEAFF. Variable domain in full (rest from reference TRBV28 and TRBJ1-1): DVKVTQSSRYLVKRTGEKVFLECVQDMDHENMFWYRQDPGLGLRLIYFSYDVKMKEKGDIPEGYSVSREKKERFSLILESASTNQTSMYLCASSLNLLEAFFGQGTRLTVV.

Ten or more counts support this clonotype. One end of the junction fails to match germline, which may point to a read error. The chain carries TRBV2 and TRBJ2-7, with 7 bases matching TRBD2. The CDR3 runs to 12 residues. Germline CDR1 SNHLY, CDR2 FYNNEI. The CDR3 reads CASSGEGTPVHF. The CDR3 region has the DNA TGTGCCAGCAGTGGGGAGGGGACCCCAGTCCACTTC. Supplemented by reference TRBV2 and TRBJ2-7, the full variable domain reads EPEVTQTPSHQVTQMGQEVILRCVPISNHLYFYWYRQILGQKVEFLVSFYNNEISEKSEIFDDQFSVERPDGSNFTLKIRSTKLEDSAMYFCASSGEGTPVHFGPGTRLTVT.

This clonotype was picked up many times. This chain uses TRBV7-9 with TRBJ2-7; tentatively, D is TRBD1 (6 bases). The CDR3 totals 15 residues. Trimming removed 5 bases at V and 2 bases at J, with 16 bases between. Germline V lookup: CDR1 SEHNR, CDR2 FQNEAQ (reference sequence). Here the CDR3 DNA reads TGTGCCAGCAGCCCACCGGACAGCGTAACCTACGAGCAGTACTTC. Protein sequence: CASSPPDSVTYEQYF.

The table lists this clonotype with many counts. This chain joins TRBV24-1 and TRBJ1-5; 8 bases agree with TRBD1. CDR3 length equals 14 residues. J lost 5 bases, V lost 5 bases, and 4 bases had no gene match. The germline gives CDR1 KGHDR, CDR2 SFDVKD. Here the CDR3 DNA reads TGTGCCACCAGTGGACAGGGGACAGATCAGCCCCAGCATTTT. Protein product: CATSGQGTDQPQHF.

The V gene is TRBV11-1, the J gene TRBJ2-2; tentatively, D is TRBD2 (5 bases). Trimming removed 5 bases from V and 0 bases from J, with 13 bases in between. In germline, CDR1 is SGHAT, CDR2 FQDESV (reference sequence). The length of the CDR3 is 16 residues. Written as DNA, the CDR3 is TGTGCCAGCAGCCTCCTAGCTTCCTCGAACACCGGGGAGCTGTTTTTT. It is translated as CASSLLASSNTGELFF.

The rearrangement links TRBV4-1 to TRBJ2-2, with D possibly being TRBD1 (6 bases). Germline CDR1 and CDR2: MGHRA and YSYEKL. Trimming pared 0 bases from V and 7 bases from J, leaving 12 bases between. The length of the CDR3 is 15 residues. The CDR3 sequence: CASSQDAGVGGELFF. In nucleotides, the CDR3 is TGCGCCAGCAGCCAAGACGCAGGGGTGGGCGGGGAGCTGTTTTTT.

This clonotype occurred a few times. The DNA for the CDR3 is TGCGCCAGCAGCTTGGCGCTAGCGGGACAAGAGACCCAGTACTTC. It yields the protein CASSLALAGQETQYF. The chain uses TRBV5-1 and TRBJ2-5, with TRBD2 matching 9 bases. V trimming: 0 bases; J trimming: 2 bases; junction bases outside the gene matches: 2. The CDR3 totals 15 residues. CDR1 is SGHRS and CDR2 is YFSETQ in the germline V gene.

V is TRBV28 and J is TRBJ2-7; 7 nucleotides align to TRBD1. Germline V CDR1 and CDR2: MDHEN, SYDVKM. The ends lost 5 bases at V and 3 bases at J; junction bases unmatched: 10. This CDR3 has 15 amino acids. The DNA of the CDR3 is TGTGCCAGCAGTCTCGCAGGGGGAAACAACTACGAGCAGTACTTC. Its protein is CASSLAGGNNYEQYF.

The chain recombines TRBV5-6 with TRBJ1-3; possible D gene TRBD1, 5 bases. Looked up from germline, CDR1 is SGHDT and CDR2 is YYEEEE. The CDR3 contains 15 residues. Deletions cut 2 bases from V and 4 bases from J, with 13 bases between. CDR3 protein: CASSFYGADGNTIYF. The CDR3, as DNA: TGTGCCAGCAGCTTTTATGGGGCCGACGGAAACACCATATATTTT.

This chain uses TRBV7-2 with TRBJ2-3; D not certain. Germline V gene data show CDR1 as SGHTA and CDR2 as FQGNSA. The V gene lost 0 bases and the J gene lost 1 base, with 14 bases spanning the gap. CDR3 length: 17 amino acids. For the CDR3, the DNA is TGTGCCAGCAGCTTAGCCCTAATCCATTGGGGCACAGATACGCAGTATTTT. Amino acid sequence: CASSLALIHWGTDTQYF.